These 9 T cell receptor beta chains were sequenced from one sample in a study of T cells in Graves' hyperthyroidism and ophthalmopathy. TCR beta CDR3 regions were amplified from RNA transcripts. The HTBI set primed first-round TCR CDR3 RT-PCR. From the multiplex PCR reads, TCRdb called clonotypes with MiXCR, one entry per CDR3 protein. In the table there are more than 500,000 distinct CDR3 sequences, about 15% of which are singletons. Material: blood. These receptor sequences come from a woman in her 40s with Graves' ophthalmopathy.

This clonotype was counted ten times or more. The chain combines TRBV15 with TRBJ2-7, with 7 bases aligning to TRBD2. CDR3 size: 16 residues. V shed 0 bases, J shed 2 bases, and the junction held 7 bases outside the gene matches. Germline V lookup: CDR1 LNHNV, CDR2 YYDKDF (reference sequence). The DNA for the CDR3 is TGTGCCACCAGCAGAGATATACAGCGGGGAACCTACGAGCAGTACTTC. Its protein is CATSRDIQRGTYEQYF. Drawing the rest from reference TRBV15 and TRBJ2-7, the complete variable domain is DAMVIQNPRYQVTQFGKPVTLSCSQTLNHNVMYWYQQKSSQAPKLLFHYYDKDFNNEADTPDNFQSRRPNTSFCFLDIRSPGLGDTAMYLCATSRDIQRGTYEQYFGPGTRLTVT.

In its sample, this clonotype was seen many times. The chain couples TRBV6-1 to TRBJ2-7; D assignment may be TRBD1 or TRBD2 (5 bases each). CDR3 length equals 15 residues. Germline CDR1 MNHNS, CDR2 SASEGT. V was trimmed by 7 bases and J by 1 base, leaving 17 bases between them. The CDR3 nucleotides are TGTGCCAGCAACCCGCACGGGACCCTGTCCTACGAGCAGTACTTC. Protein product: CASNPHGTLSYEQYF.

Written as DNA, the CDR3 is TGTGCCTGTCAGTTGACCGGCTCTGGAAACACCATATATTTT. Residues: CACQLTGSGNTIYF. This sequence joins TRBV30 and TRBJ1-3, with D unresolved. V gave up 6 bases and J gave up 0 bases, with 12 bases separating them. Germline loops: CDR1 GTSNPN, CDR2 SVGIG (reference sequence). The CDR3 length is 14 residues. Full variable domain (missing parts from reference TRBV30 and TRBJ1-3): SQTIHQWPATLVQPVGSPLSLECTVEGTSNPNLYWYRQAAGRGLQLLFYSVGIGQISSEVPQNLSASRPQDRQFILSSKKLLLSDSGFYLCACQLTGSGNTIYFGEGSWLTVV.

The chain recombines TRBV15 with TRBJ2-2; maybe TRBD2 (5 bases). Looked up from germline, CDR1 is LNHNV and CDR2 is YYDKDF (reference sequence). The CDR3 covers 12 residues. Trimming stripped 3 bases from V and 6 bases from J, with 5 bases between. CDR3 nucleotide sequence: TGTGCCACCAGCAGGGAGGCCGGGGAGCTGTTTTTT. Residues: CATSREAGELFF.

The rearrangement links TRBV20-1 to TRBJ2-7, with TRBD2 identical over 7 bases. The CDR3 runs to 13 residues. The germline gives CDR1 DFQATT, CDR2 SNEGSKA (reference sequence). V trimming: 4 bases; J trimming: 3 bases; junction bases outside the gene matches: 6. CDR3 sequence: CSAKSGGIYEQYF. The CDR3 bases are TGCAGTGCTAAGTCGGGGGGTATCTACGAGCAGTACTTC.

V gene TRBV6-5 combines with J gene TRBJ1-5; TRBD1 aligns across 12 bases. The CDR3 covers 17 residues. Trimming took 4 bases from V and 3 from J; bases not matched to a gene: 7. CDR1 and CDR2 from the germline V gene are MNHEY and SVGAGI. The CDR3 here is CASSSSGTGGFNQPQHF. For the CDR3, the DNA is TGTGCCAGCAGTTCCTCCGGGACAGGGGGCTTCAATCAGCCCCAGCATTTT.

The sample holds a few counts of this clonotype. The chain recombines TRBV9 with TRBJ1-3; D ambiguous. The V gene's germline CDR1 is SGDLS and CDR2 YYNGEE. There are 16 residues in the CDR3. V was pared by 4 bases and J by 4 bases, with 18 bases between. This CDR3 is CASSSRRGTEGNTIYF. The DNA for the CDR3 is TGTGCCAGCAGCTCCCGCCGGGGAACGGAGGGAAACACCATATATTTT.

The chain carries TRBV5-1 and TRBJ2-7; the D gene is possibly TRBD1 (8 bases). V lost 4 bases and J 7 bases, leaving 18 bases between the germline ends. The CDR3 is 14 residues long. Germline-derived CDR1 and CDR2 are SGHRS and YFSETQ. CDR3 amino acids: CASSALQGGGEQYF. The CDR3 coding sequence is TGCGCCAGCAGCGCACTACAGGGGGGAGGGGAGCAGTACTTC.

A remark on this clonotype: An end of the junction differs from the germline gene, which may be a read error. The rearrangement uses TRBV6-1 and TRBJ1-5; a weak D match, TRBD1 (5 bases). CDR3 length: 14 residues. Germline CDR1 reads MNHNS; CDR2 reads SASEGT. This CDR3 is CASSRGWGNRPQHF. The DNA for the CDR3 is TGTGCCAGCAGCCGTGGATGGGGCAATCGGCCCCAGCATTTT.